The present T cell receptor (beta chain) was sequenced within a study of vaccination effects on CD4 cells after COVID-19. Across the whole study: BNT162b2 vaccine or mRNA-1273 vaccine was given to participants in two doses.

The germline V gene encodes CDR1 SGHTA and CDR2 FQGNSA. V gave up 1 base and J gave up 2 bases, with 12 bases separating them. The CDR3 has 15 amino acids. Some clones are missing from TCRdb's copy, which holds only in-frame ones; the method was immunoSEQ multiplex PCR. This sample yields tens of thousands of clones, of which approximately 72% are seen a single time; under 3% belongs to the top ten. To note about this clone: As yet, its antigen is unknown.

ViraFEST expansion of antigen-specific CD4+ T cells with viral peptide pools preceded sequencing. Scientists isolated CD4+ T cells after a roughly ten-day culture period ended. Testing of the vaccine recipients showed negative nucleocapsid antibodies and no prior SARS-CoV-2 infection. Peptides at around 9.9 ug/ml and IL-2 at about 9.8 IU/ml were added to two million PBMC per well. General study points: The study, lacking early post-infection timepoints, had few convalescent patients.

The genes are TRBV7-2 and TRBJ2-7; no clear D. The sequence was collected from a human donor who received a COVID-19 vaccine. Sequences were derived from CD4+ T cells from PBMCs cultured with HCoV-NL63 spike peptides, sampled before COVID-19 vaccination. The CDR3 coding sequence is TGTGCCAGCAGCTTAGGGCAGCCCTCAACCTACGAGCAGTACGTC. Encoded protein: CASSLGQPSTYEQYV.